The rows below give T cell receptor beta chains drawn from one sample of a study of tumor-infiltrating lymphocytes in primary liver carcinoma. TCRdb itself ran the multiplex PCR reads through MiXCR, one entry per CDR3 protein. Altogether about 330,000 distinct CDR3 sequences are present, 65% being singletons, with the ten largest covering about 6.5%. The source material was peripheral blood. The receptor source for this set is a man in his forties with primary liver carcinoma and hepatitis B virus infection. Both conserved end residues are part of each CDR3. D genes are given only for firm matches. The listing skips clone size in some rows; elsewhere it reads once, few, many or a size class.

abundance	v_gene	d_gene	j_gene	CDR3aa	CDR3nt
once	TRBV11-2	NA	TRBJ2-1	CANSLVRGVRGNEQFF	TGTGCCAACAGCTTAGTCAGGGGGGTTAGGGGGAATGAGCAGTTCTTC
NA	TRBV11-2	NA	TRBJ2-1	CACSTRQGFYNEQFF	TGTGCCTGCAGCACACGCCAGGGATTCTACAATGAGCAGTTCTTC
many	TRBV11-3	NA	TRBJ2-3	CASSLGRGAPDTDTQYF	TGTGCCAGCAGCTTAGGACGGGGGGCCCCAGACACAGATACGCAGTATTTT
NA	TRBV5-5	NA	TRBJ2-7	CASSWGGEVHEQYF	TGTGCCAGCAGCTGGGGTGGGGAGGTGCACGAGCAGTACTTC
many	TRBV11-3	NA	TRBJ2-3	CASSPDDTDTQYF	TGTGCCAGCAGCCCGGACGATACAGATACGCAGTATTTT
NA	TRBV11-2	NA	TRBJ2-1	CASSLAPRYNEQFF	TGTGCCAGCAGCTTAGCCCCCAGATACAATGAGCAGTTCTTC
NA	TRBV4-2	TRBD2	TRBJ2-5	CASSQETSVSIETQYF	TGTGCCAGCAGCCAAGAGACTAGCGTGAGTATCGAGACCCAGTACTTC
many	TRBV6-1	NA	TRBJ2-3	CASSEASPDTQYF	TGTGCCAGCAGTGAAGCTAGCCCAGATACGCAGTATTTT
NA	TRBV5-5	NA	TRBJ2-1	CASSPGQRSYNEQSF	TGTGCTAGCAGCCCTGGACAGCGTTCCTACAATGAGCAGTCCTTC
NA	TRBV11-2	NA	TRBJ2-5	CASNLGWASRQETQYF	TGTGCCAGCAACTTAGGGTGGGCTAGCCGGCAAGAGACCCAGTACTTC
NA	TRBV4-1	NA	TRBJ2-7	CASSQVRDNEQYF	TGCGCCAGCAGCCAAGTCCGGGACAACGAGCAGTACTTC
many	TRBV6-2/TRBV6-3	NA	TRBJ2-7	CASSGRQFYEQYF	TGTGCCAGCAGCGGGCGACAGTTCTACGAGCAGTACTTC
NA	TRBV20-1	NA	TRBJ1-5	CSARAGTRSNQPQHF	TGCAGTGCTAGAGCCGGGACAAGGAGCAATCAGCCCCAGCATTTT
NA	TRBV25-1	NA	TRBJ2-3	CASSEEFGWGGTDTQYF	TGTGCCAGCAGTGAGGAATTCGGGTGGGGGGGCACAGATACGCAGTATTTT